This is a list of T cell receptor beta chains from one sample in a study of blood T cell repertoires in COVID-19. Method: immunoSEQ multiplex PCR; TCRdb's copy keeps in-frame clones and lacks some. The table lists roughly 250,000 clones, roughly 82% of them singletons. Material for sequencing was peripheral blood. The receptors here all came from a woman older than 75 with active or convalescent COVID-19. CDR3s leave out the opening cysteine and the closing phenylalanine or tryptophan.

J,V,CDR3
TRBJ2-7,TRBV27,ASSLLFGTDTYEQY
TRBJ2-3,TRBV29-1,SVLGQGDTLIGDTQY
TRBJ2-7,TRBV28,ASSPRASGTSYEQY
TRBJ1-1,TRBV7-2,ASSQQGGDTEAF
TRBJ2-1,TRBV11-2,ASSLVYSTPSYNEQF
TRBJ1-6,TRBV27,ASSLSDRGLSPLH
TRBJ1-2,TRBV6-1,ASSEVGQGSYGYT
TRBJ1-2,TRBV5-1,ASSARDRYGYT
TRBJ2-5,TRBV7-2,ASSFGRTSGGTQETQY
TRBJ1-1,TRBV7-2,ASSLLVRAEAF
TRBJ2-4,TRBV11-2,ASSRVPQAKNIQY
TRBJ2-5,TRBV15,ATSRRGQRETQY
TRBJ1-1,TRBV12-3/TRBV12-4,ASSLQGQTEAF
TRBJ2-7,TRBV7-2,ASSLRAADTYEQY
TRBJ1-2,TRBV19,ASSILTRAGNGYT
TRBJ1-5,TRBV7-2,ASTRGGFSNQPQH
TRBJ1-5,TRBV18,ASSFGRGRSNQPQH
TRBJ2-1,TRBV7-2,ASSYAPDGLVQF
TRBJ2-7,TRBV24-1,ATSAPPGQGANSYEQY
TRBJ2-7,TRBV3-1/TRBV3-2,ASSRGDRGLYEQY
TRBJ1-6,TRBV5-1,ASSLGSGADNSPLH
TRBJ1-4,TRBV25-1,ASSSFGGNTNEKLF